This is a list of T cell receptor beta chains from one sample in a study of Graves' ophthalmopathy and Graves' hyperthyroidism. TCRdb re-called the multiplex PCR reads with MiXCR, one entry per CDR3 protein. Of about 160,000 distinct CDR3 sequences in the sample, 30% to 45% are singletons; the top ten hold approximately 5.5%. The sequencing sample was made of peripheral blood. The receptors come from a woman between 35 and 50 years old with Graves' ophthalmopathy. CDR3s include the opening cysteine and the closing phenylalanine or tryptophan. Each record gives: CDR3 DNA, CDR3 protein, J gene, D gene, V gene, clone size. A D gene is named only where the DNA matches it firmly. Rows give clone size only sometimes, using once, few, many, or a class for an expanded clone.

cdr3_nt: TGTGCCAGCAGTGCAGGGAATTGGATGGAGACCCAGTACTTC
cdr3_aa: CASSAGNWMETQYF
j_call: TRBJ2-5
d_call: NA
v_call: TRBV28
clone_size: NA

cdr3_nt: TGTGCCAGCAGACGACAGGAAAATCAGCCCCAGCATTTT
cdr3_aa: CASRRQENQPQHF
j_call: TRBJ1-5
d_call: NA
v_call: TRBV6-1
clone_size: NA

cdr3_nt: TGTGCCAGCAGTTTAAGATGGAACTATGGCTACACCTTC
cdr3_aa: CASSLRWNYGYTF
j_call: TRBJ1-2
d_call: NA
v_call: TRBV12-3/TRBV12-4
clone_size: NA

cdr3_nt: TGTGCCAGCAGTTTAGAGGTGGCCGGGGGCCCACTATATGGCTACACCTTC
cdr3_aa: CASSLEVAGGPLYGYTF
j_call: TRBJ1-2
d_call: NA
v_call: TRBV28
clone_size: many

cdr3_nt: TGTGCCAGCAGCTTATCGTCCAGGGTGGGCGGCTACACCTTC
cdr3_aa: CASSLSSRVGGYTF
j_call: TRBJ1-2
d_call: NA
v_call: TRBV7-2
clone_size: many

cdr3_nt: TGTGCCGCCAGGACAGCGCCCAATCAGCCCCAGCATTTT
cdr3_aa: CAARTAPNQPQHF
j_call: TRBJ1-5
d_call: NA
v_call: TRBV28
clone_size: few

cdr3_nt: TGTGCCAGCAGTTTCCAGGGGTGGGATCAGCCCCAGCATTTT
cdr3_aa: CASSFQGWDQPQHF
j_call: TRBJ1-5
d_call: NA
v_call: TRBV28
clone_size: NA

cdr3_nt: TGTGCCAGCAGTTACTCTGGGGTTGGCACTGAAGCTTTCTTT
cdr3_aa: CASSYSGVGTEAFF
j_call: TRBJ1-1
d_call: NA
v_call: TRBV6-5
clone_size: few

cdr3_nt: TGTGCCAGCAGGGAGTACTATGGCTACACCTTC
cdr3_aa: CASREYYGYTF
j_call: TRBJ1-2
d_call: NA
v_call: TRBV2
clone_size: many

cdr3_nt: TGTGCCAGCAGTTCCGGGGTGCAGCCCCAGCATTTT
cdr3_aa: CASSSGVQPQHF
j_call: TRBJ1-5
d_call: NA
v_call: TRBV12-3/TRBV12-4
clone_size: many

cdr3_nt: TGTGCCAGCAGCCTACAGAAGGGTTGGTCACCCCTCCACTTT
cdr3_aa: CASSLQKGWSPLHF
j_call: TRBJ1-6
d_call: NA
v_call: TRBV12-3/TRBV12-4
clone_size: NA

cdr3_nt: TGCGCCAGCAGCTCCACAGGGAACACTGAAGCTTTCTTT
cdr3_aa: CASSSTGNTEAFF
j_call: TRBJ1-1
d_call: NA
v_call: TRBV19
clone_size: many

cdr3_nt: TGTGCCAGCAGCCACCAACAAGAGACCCAGTACTTC
cdr3_aa: CASSHQQETQYF
j_call: TRBJ2-5
d_call: NA
v_call: TRBV6-1
clone_size: once

cdr3_nt: TGCAGTGTATCCCCCGGGCTTTTCGGGGCCTACGAGCAGTACTTC
cdr3_aa: CSVSPGLFGAYEQYF
j_call: TRBJ2-7
d_call: NA
v_call: TRBV20-1
clone_size: NA

cdr3_nt: TGTGCCAGCAGCTTAGAGGGAGCAGGAAACAATCAGCCCCAGCATTTT
cdr3_aa: CASSLEGAGNNQPQHF
j_call: TRBJ1-5
d_call: NA
v_call: TRBV7-8
clone_size: many

cdr3_nt: TGTGCCTGCCTGGGACAGGGGGTCGAGCAGTACTTC
cdr3_aa: CACLGQGVEQYF
j_call: TRBJ2-7
d_call: TRBD1
v_call: TRBV30
clone_size: few

cdr3_nt: TGTGCCAGCAGTATACAGAGCTACACTGAAGCTTTCTTT
cdr3_aa: CASSIQSYTEAFF
j_call: TRBJ1-1
d_call: NA
v_call: TRBV6-1
clone_size: many

cdr3_nt: TGCAGTGCTAGGGGGGCTAGCGGGATGGCCCAAGAGACCCAGTACTTC
cdr3_aa: CSARGASGMAQETQYF
j_call: TRBJ2-5
d_call: TRBD2
v_call: TRBV20-1
clone_size: few

cdr3_nt: TGTGCCAGCAGCTTAAACGGCGGGAGCTCCTACGAGCAGTACTTC
cdr3_aa: CASSLNGGSSYEQYF
j_call: TRBJ2-7
d_call: TRBD2
v_call: TRBV11-2
clone_size: NA

cdr3_nt: TGTGCCAGCAGTTTAGGTAGCAATGAGCAGTTCTTC
cdr3_aa: CASSLGSNEQFF
j_call: TRBJ2-1
d_call: NA
v_call: TRBV12-3/TRBV12-4
clone_size: NA

cdr3_nt: TGTGCCACCAGCAGAGGGACCGGGCCCTACGAGCAGTACTTC
cdr3_aa: CATSRGTGPYEQYF
j_call: TRBJ2-7
d_call: NA
v_call: TRBV15
clone_size: many

cdr3_nt: TGTGCCAGCAATATCAGGGGGCTCCTACCGGGGGCTTTCTTT
cdr3_aa: CASNIRGLLPGAFF
j_call: TRBJ1-1
d_call: TRBD1
v_call: TRBV28
clone_size: once

cdr3_nt: TGTGCCAGCTCACCGGGGCGGGGCGGGAACACTGAAGCTTTCTTT
cdr3_aa: CASSPGRGGNTEAFF
j_call: TRBJ1-1
d_call: NA
v_call: TRBV18
clone_size: many

cdr3_nt: TGTGCCAGCAGCCCGATGCTAGCGGGAGCCCAGTACGAGCAGTACTTC
cdr3_aa: CASSPMLAGAQYEQYF
j_call: TRBJ2-7
d_call: TRBD2
v_call: TRBV11-2
clone_size: NA

cdr3_nt: TGTGCCAGCAGCCAAAGACAGGGAGGGCAAGAGACCCAGTACTTC
cdr3_aa: CASSQRQGGQETQYF
j_call: TRBJ2-5
d_call: NA
v_call: TRBV7-9
clone_size: few

cdr3_nt: TGTGCCAGCAGTTTGCAGGGAGTCTATGGCTACACCTTC
cdr3_aa: CASSLQGVYGYTF
j_call: TRBJ1-2
d_call: NA
v_call: TRBV12-3/TRBV12-4
clone_size: many

cdr3_nt: TGTGCCAGCAGCCAAGGGAAGGGCGGCTATGGCTACACCTTC
cdr3_aa: CASSQGKGGYGYTF
j_call: TRBJ1-2
d_call: NA
v_call: TRBV3-1
clone_size: many

cdr3_nt: TGTGCCAGCAGCCAAGCTATCCCGGGACAGGTTTTAGATAGGGAGACCCAGTACTTC
cdr3_aa: CASSQAIPGQVLDRETQYF
j_call: TRBJ2-5
d_call: TRBD1
v_call: TRBV3-1
clone_size: many

cdr3_nt: TGCAGTGCCCCCATAATGGGATTTTCCACCGGGGAGCTGTTTTTT
cdr3_aa: CSAPIMGFSTGELFF
j_call: TRBJ2-2
d_call: NA
v_call: TRBV20-1
clone_size: many

cdr3_nt: TGCGCCAGCAGCTTGGGTCCCGACTACGAGCAGTACTTC
cdr3_aa: CASSLGPDYEQYF
j_call: TRBJ2-7
d_call: NA
v_call: TRBV5-1
clone_size: many

cdr3_nt: TGTGCCAGCAGCGGGACACGGTCCTCCTACGAGCAGTACTTC
cdr3_aa: CASSGTRSSYEQYF
j_call: TRBJ2-7
d_call: NA
v_call: TRBV6-1
clone_size: NA

cdr3_nt: TGTGCCAGCAGCCCAGCGGGTGGGAATCAGCCCCAGCATTTT
cdr3_aa: CASSPAGGNQPQHF
j_call: TRBJ1-5
d_call: NA
v_call: TRBV11-2
clone_size: many

cdr3_nt: TGTGCCAGCACAACCGGAGAACTCTACGAGCAGTACTTC
cdr3_aa: CASTTGELYEQYF
j_call: TRBJ2-7
d_call: NA
v_call: TRBV7-9
clone_size: many

cdr3_nt: TGTGCCAGCACCCAAATGGCCGGGACCTCGAACACTGAAGCTTTCTTT
cdr3_aa: CASTQMAGTSNTEAFF
j_call: TRBJ1-1
d_call: NA
v_call: TRBV11-2
clone_size: many

cdr3_nt: TGTGCCACCAAAGAGGGGCGCGGCTATGGCTACACCTTC
cdr3_aa: CATKEGRGYGYTF
j_call: TRBJ1-2
d_call: NA
v_call: TRBV19
clone_size: many

cdr3_nt: TGTGCCAGCAGTTACGACACAATTTATGGCTACACCTTC
cdr3_aa: CASSYDTIYGYTF
j_call: TRBJ1-2
d_call: NA
v_call: TRBV6-5
clone_size: medium-sized